This T cell receptor beta chain was captured in a study of blood T cell repertoires in COVID-19. As for the study in general: Specimens from acute and convalescent COVID-19 originated in the United States, Italy and Spain. T cells, B-cell-depleted T cells, or PBMCs provided the cDNA or gDNA that served as material.

This CDR3 spans 12 amino acids. With 3 bases removed from V and 10 bases from J, the gap between germline ends came to 10 bases. CDR1 SNHLY and CDR2 FYNNEI come from the germline V gene. A single count supports this clone. Measured with immunoSEQ multiplex PCR; TCRdb has only the in-frame clones, and not every one. This sample has fewer than 350,000 clones, with roughly 87% found just once. This sequence was found in a woman aged 40-49 years who had recovered from COVID-19. The J gene is TRBJ2-1, the V gene TRBV2; tentative D call: TRBD1 (6 bases). Sequencing input: PBMCs or T cells enriched from blood (not recorded which). The chain's CDR3 is CASSEGASEQFF. The CDR3 nucleotides read TGTGCCAGCAGTGAGGGGGCGTCGGAGCAGTTCTTC.